The text below deals with one T cell receptor beta chain. The data were taken from a study of technical replicates of blood from a handful of donors. Sequencing used immunoSEQ multiplex PCR; TCRdb keeps in-frame clones, though not all of them. This sample has tens of thousands of clones, with roughly 94% found just once. The CDR3 consists of 17 residues. Trimming cost V 1 base and J 4 bases; bases outside gene matches: 10. Germline CDR1 and CDR2: SGHDN and FVKESK. Sequenced: PBMCs. The TCR was taken from a human donor in good health. Some clones in this sample may be carry-over from other donors' samples. V and J are TRBV14 and TRBJ2-1; 7 positions match TRBD1. This chain's CDR3 is CASSQVAYRDRYNEQFF. CDR3 in DNA: TGTGCCAGCAGCCAAGTCGCTTACCGGGACAGATACAATGAGCAGTTCTTC.